The clone carrying this T cell receptor (beta chain) was found a few times. This record belongs to a study of cytomegalovirus exposure and HLA in healthy donors. The PCR used 60 Vbeta and 13 Jbeta primers. Data came from immunoSEQ multiplex PCR; TCRdb stores just in-frame clones and leaves some out. The data show approximately 120,000 clones, approximately 78% seen once. This CDR3 comprises 15 residues. Germline V CDR1 and CDR2: SGHRS, YFSETQ. J lost 0 bases, V lost 4 bases, and 6 bases had no gene match. The sample consisted of PBMCs. The receptor was derived from a woman aged 25 to 39 in good health and CMV-seronegative. This chain joins TRBV5-1 and TRBJ2-7; 8 bases line up with TRBD2. The DNA of the CDR3 is TGCGCCAGCAGCCGTACTAGCGGCCGCTCCTACGAGCAGTACTTC. Amino acid sequence: CASSRTSGRSYEQYF.